These 4 T cell receptor beta chains share one sample of origin, sequenced in a study of blood T cell repertoires in COVID-19. Clones were read by immunoSEQ multiplex PCR, and TCRdb kept only the in-frame ones, dropping some. Among tens of thousands of clones listed, about nine tenths were seen once. The sequenced material came from peripheral blood. These receptors were taken from a woman between 50 and 59 years old with active or convalescent COVID-19.

This clone has only one observation. The J gene is TRBJ1-1, the V gene TRBV7-9; D unclear. Germline assignment: CDR1 SEHNR and CDR2 FQNEAQ (reference sequence). CDR3 length equals 13 residues. V lost 1 base and J 5 bases, leaving 8 bases between the germline ends. The CDR3 nucleotides are TGTGCCAGCAGCTTAGAACGGGAGACTGAAGCTTTCTTT. This gives the protein CASSLERETEAFF.

The chain recombines TRBV4-1 with TRBJ2-1; D may be TRBD2 (7 bases). CDR1 MGHRA and CDR2 YSYEKL come from the germline V gene. This CDR3 is built from 14 residues. Trimming shortened V by 4 bases and J by 8 bases, and 15 bases separated the two germline ends. CDR3 in DNA: TGCGCCAGCAGCCCAGCCCGGGGGGCGGATGAGCAGTTCTTC. Its protein product is CASSPARGADEQFF.

The CDR3 protein is CASSQNPLIPGGAGGSYEQYF. CDR3 coding DNA: TGCGCCAGCAGCCAAAACCCCCTGATCCCTGGGGGCGCGGGGGGCTCCTACGAGCAGTACTTC. V is TRBV4-3 and J is TRBJ2-7, with 8 nucleotides matching TRBD2. V lost 2 bases, J lost 0 bases, and 21 bases stayed unmatched. The CDR3 is 21 residues long. Per the germline V gene, CDR1 is LGHNA and CDR2 is YSLEER.

Here the CDR3 reads CASSVGKRGAHSSTDTQYF. Written as DNA, the CDR3 is TGTGCCAGCAGCGTAGGAAAGCGGGGGGCCCATTCGAGCACAGATACGCAGTATTTT. The chain combines TRBV9 with TRBJ2-3, with 9 bases lining up with TRBD2. This CDR3 has 19 amino acids. V was pared by 0 bases and J by 0 bases, with 11 bases of the junction left unmatched. Germline CDR1 and CDR2: SGDLS and YYNGEE.